This TCR beta chain was retrieved from a study of identical twins. In germline, CDR1 is SGHTA, CDR2 FQGNSA. V was cut by 4 bases and J by 4 bases, with 13 bases left in between. This CDR3 region has 14 residues. Study-level results: Sharing of beta out-of-frame sequences by twins showed a weaker excess. Researchers reported excess low generation probability among twin-shared out-of-frame alpha sequences. Fewer insertions marked abundant cord blood beta clonotypes; young adult naive trended weakly, memory not at all.

This clonotype has only a few counts. As yet, its antigen is unknown. MiXCR, applied by TCRdb to the 5' RACE reads, yields one record per CDR3 protein. The table records 420,000 or so distinct CDR3 sequences, around 20% of them present only once. Sample: naive T cells sorted from blood. This TCR was recovered from a man aged 50 or older in good health. The gene calls are TRBV7-2 and TRBJ1-2, with D unclear. The CDR3 DNA is TGTGCCAGCAGCTCTCCAGGCTGGGGCTATGGCTACACCTTC. It translates to CASSSPGWGYGYTF.